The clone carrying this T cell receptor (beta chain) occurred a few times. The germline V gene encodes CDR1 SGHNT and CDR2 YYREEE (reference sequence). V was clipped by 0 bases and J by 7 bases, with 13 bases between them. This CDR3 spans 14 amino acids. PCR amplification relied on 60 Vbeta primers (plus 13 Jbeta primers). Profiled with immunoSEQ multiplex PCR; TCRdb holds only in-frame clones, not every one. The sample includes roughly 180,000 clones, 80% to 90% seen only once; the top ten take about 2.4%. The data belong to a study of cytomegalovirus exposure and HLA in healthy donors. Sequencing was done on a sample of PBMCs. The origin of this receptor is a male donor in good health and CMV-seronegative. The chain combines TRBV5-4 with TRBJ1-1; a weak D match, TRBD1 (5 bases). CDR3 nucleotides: TGTGCCAGCAGCTTGGAGGGCGGGGCCCATGAAGCTTTCTTT. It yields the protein CASSLEGGAHEAFF.